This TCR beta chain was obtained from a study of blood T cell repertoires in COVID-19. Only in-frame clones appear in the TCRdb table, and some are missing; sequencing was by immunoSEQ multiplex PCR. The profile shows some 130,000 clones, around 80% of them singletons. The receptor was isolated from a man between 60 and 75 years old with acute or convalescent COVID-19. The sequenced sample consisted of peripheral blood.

In DNA form, the CDR3 reads TGTGCCAGCAGCATTTCGACAGGCAAAGAGACCCAGTACTTC. Encoded protein: CASSISTGKETQYF. The chain recombines TRBV9 with TRBJ2-5, with a weak D call TRBD1 (6 bases). Germline CDR1 SGDLS, CDR2 YYNGEE. The length of the CDR3 is 14 residues. The V and J ends lost 4 bases and 3 bases respectively, with 13 bases between them.